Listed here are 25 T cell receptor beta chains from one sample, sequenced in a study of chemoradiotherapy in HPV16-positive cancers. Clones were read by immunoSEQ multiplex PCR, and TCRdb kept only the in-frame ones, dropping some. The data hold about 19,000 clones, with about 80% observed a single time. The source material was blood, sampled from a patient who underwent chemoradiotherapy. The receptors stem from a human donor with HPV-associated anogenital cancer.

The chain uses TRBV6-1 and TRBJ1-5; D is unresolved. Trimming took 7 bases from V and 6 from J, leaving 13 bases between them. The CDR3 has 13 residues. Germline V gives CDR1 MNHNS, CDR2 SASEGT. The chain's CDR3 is CASISTVGQPQHF. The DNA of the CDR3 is TGTGCCAGCATTTCCACCGTCGGTCAGCCCCAGCATTTT.

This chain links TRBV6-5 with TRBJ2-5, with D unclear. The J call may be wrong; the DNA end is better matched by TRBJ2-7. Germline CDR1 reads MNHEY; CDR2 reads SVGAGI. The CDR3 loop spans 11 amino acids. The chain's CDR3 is CASSSGDEQYF. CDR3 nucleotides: TGTGCCAGCAGTTCTGGGGACGAGCAGTACTTC.

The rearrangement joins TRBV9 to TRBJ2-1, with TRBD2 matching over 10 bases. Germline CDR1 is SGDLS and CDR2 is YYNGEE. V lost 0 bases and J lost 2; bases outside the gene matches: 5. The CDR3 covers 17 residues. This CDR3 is CASSVGTSGSPYNEQFF. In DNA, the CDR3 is TGTGCCAGCAGCGTAGGGACTAGCGGAAGTCCCTACAATGAGCAGTTCTTC.

Written as DNA, the CDR3 is TGTGCCAGTAGGAAGGGGACAGGGGATAGGGCCACTGAAGCTTTCTTT. Translated, it gives CASRKGTGDRATEAFF. J is TRBJ1-1 and V is TRBV19, with 10 positions matching TRBD1. The length of the CDR3 is 16 residues. Trimming removed 6 bases from V and 4 bases from J; junction bases left unmatched: 11. CDR1 is LNHDA, CDR2 SQIVND, per germline (reference sequence).

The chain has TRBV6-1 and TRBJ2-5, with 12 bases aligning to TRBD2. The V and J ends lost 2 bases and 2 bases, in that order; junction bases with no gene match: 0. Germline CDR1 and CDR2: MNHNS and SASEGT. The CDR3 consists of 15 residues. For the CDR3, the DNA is TGTGCCAGCAGTGAACTAGCGGGGGGGCAAGAGACCCAGTACTTC. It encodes CASSELAGGQETQYF.

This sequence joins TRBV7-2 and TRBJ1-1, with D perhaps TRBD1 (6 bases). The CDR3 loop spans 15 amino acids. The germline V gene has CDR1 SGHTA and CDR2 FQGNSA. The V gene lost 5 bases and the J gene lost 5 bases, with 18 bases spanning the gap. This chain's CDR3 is CASSLGMGAWTEAFF. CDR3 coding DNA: TGTGCCAGCAGCCTCGGTATGGGGGCTTGGACTGAAGCTTTCTTT.

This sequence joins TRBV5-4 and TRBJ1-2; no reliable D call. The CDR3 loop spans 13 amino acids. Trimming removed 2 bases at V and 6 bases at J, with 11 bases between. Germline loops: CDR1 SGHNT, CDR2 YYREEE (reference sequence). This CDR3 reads CASSFEQADGYTF. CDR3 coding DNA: TGTGCCAGCAGCTTTGAGCAGGCGGATGGCTACACCTTC.

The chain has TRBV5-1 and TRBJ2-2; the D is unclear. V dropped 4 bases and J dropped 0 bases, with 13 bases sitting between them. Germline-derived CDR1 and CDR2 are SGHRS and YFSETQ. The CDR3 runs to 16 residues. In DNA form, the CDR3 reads TGCGCCAGCAGCCTGGGCCAACTCGCGAACACCGGGGAGCTGTTTTTT. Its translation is CASSLGQLANTGELFF.

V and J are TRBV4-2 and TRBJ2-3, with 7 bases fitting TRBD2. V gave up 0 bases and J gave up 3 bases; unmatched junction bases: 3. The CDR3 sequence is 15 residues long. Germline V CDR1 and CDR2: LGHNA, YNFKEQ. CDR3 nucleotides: TGTGCCAGCAGCCAAGAAACGCGGGGGACAGATACGCAGTATTTT. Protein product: CASSQETRGTDTQYF.

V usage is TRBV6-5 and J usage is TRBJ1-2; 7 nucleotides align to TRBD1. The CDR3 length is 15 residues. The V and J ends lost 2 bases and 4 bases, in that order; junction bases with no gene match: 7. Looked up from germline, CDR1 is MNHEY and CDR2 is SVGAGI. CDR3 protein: CASSYRETGTYGYTF. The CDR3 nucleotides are TGTGCCAGCAGTTACCGGGAGACAGGGACCTATGGCTACACCTTC.

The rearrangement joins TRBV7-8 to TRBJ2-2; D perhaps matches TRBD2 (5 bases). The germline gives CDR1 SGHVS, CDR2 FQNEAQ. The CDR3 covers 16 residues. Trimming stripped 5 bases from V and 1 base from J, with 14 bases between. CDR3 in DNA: TGTGCCAGCAGCCACCGCCGCGGGTTGAACACCGGGGAGCTGTTTTTT. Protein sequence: CASSHRRGLNTGELFF.

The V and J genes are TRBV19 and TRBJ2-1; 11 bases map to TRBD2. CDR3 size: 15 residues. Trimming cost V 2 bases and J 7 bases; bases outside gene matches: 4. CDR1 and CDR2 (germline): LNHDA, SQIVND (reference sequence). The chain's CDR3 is CASSILAGGRNEQFF. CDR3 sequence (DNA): TGTGCCAGTAGTATACTAGCGGGGGGAAGAAATGAGCAGTTCTTC.

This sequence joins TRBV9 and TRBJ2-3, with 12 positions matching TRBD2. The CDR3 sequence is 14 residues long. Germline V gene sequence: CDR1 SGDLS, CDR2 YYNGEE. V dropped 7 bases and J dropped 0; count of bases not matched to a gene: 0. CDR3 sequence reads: CASGTSGSTDTQYF. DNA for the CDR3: TGTGCCAGCGGGACTAGCGGGAGCACAGATACGCAGTATTTT.

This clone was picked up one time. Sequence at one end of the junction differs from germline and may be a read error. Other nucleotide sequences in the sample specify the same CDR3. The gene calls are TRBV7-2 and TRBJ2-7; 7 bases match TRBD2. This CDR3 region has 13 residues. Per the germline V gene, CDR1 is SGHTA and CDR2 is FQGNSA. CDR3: CASSLAESYEQYF. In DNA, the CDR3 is TGTGCCAGCAGCCTAGCGGAATCCTACGAGCAGTACTTC.

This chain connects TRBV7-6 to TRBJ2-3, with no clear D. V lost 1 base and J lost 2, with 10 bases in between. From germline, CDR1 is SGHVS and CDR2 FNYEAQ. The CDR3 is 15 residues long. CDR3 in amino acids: CASSLGQTFTDTQYF. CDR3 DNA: TGTGCCAGCAGCTTAGGGCAGACCTTCACAGATACGCAGTATTTT.

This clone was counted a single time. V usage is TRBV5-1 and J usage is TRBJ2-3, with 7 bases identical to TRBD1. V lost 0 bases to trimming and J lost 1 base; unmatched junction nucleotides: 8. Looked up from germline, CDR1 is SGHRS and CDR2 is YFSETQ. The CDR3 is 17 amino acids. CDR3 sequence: CASSLGWDRPGTDTQYF. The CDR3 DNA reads TGCGCCAGCAGCTTGGGCTGGGACAGACCAGGCACAGATACGCAGTATTTT.

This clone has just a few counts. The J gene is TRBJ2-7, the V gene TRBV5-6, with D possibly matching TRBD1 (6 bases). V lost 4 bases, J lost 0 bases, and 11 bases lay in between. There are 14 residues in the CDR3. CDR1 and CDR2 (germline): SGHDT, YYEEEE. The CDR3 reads CASSVGAGSYEQYF. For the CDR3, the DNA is TGTGCCAGCAGCGTGGGGGCTGGCTCCTACGAGCAGTACTTC.

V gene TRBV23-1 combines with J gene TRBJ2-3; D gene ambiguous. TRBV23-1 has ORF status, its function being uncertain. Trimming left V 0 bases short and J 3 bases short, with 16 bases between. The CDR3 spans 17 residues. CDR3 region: CASSQSTHSDCTDTQYF. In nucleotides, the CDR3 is TGCGCCAGCAGTCAATCGACCCATTCCGACTGTACAGATACGCAGTATTTT.

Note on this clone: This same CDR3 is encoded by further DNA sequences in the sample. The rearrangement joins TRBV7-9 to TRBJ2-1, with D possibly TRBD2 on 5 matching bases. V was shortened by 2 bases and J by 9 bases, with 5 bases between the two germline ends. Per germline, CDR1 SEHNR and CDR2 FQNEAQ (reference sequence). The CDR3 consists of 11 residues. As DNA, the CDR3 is TGTGCCAGCAGCTTACGGGGTGAGCAGTTCTTC. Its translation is CASSLRGEQFF.

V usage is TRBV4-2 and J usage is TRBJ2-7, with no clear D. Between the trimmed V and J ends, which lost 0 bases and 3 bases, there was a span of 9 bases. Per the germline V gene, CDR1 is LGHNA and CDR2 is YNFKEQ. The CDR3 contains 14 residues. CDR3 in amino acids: CASSQDPTNYEQYF. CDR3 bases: TGTGCCAGCAGCCAAGATCCGACGAACTACGAGCAGTACTTC.

CDR3 amino acids: CASTSRSGGNTIYF. In DNA, the CDR3 is TGTGCCAGCACATCAAGGTCAGGTGGAAACACCATATATTTT. This chain joins TRBV5-4 and TRBJ1-3; no definite D call. Germline V gene lookup returns CDR1 SGHNT and CDR2 YYREEE (reference sequence). Trimming cost V 6 bases and J 3 bases, with 13 bases left between them. This CDR3 is built from 14 residues. Full variable domain (remainder filled in from reference TRBV5-4 and TRBJ1-3): ETGVTQSPTHLIKTRGQQVTLRCSSQSGHNTVSWYQQALGQGPQFIFQYYREEENGRGNFPPRFSGLQFPNYSSELNVNALELDDSALYLCASTSRSGGNTIYFGEGSWLTVV.

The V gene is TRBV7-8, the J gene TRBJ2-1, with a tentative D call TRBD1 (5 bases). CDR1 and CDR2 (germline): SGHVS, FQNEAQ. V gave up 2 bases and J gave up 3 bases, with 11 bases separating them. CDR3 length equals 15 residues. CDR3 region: CASSLSQGFYNEQFF. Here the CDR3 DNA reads TGTGCCAGCAGCTTAAGCCAGGGTTTCTACAATGAGCAGTTCTTC.

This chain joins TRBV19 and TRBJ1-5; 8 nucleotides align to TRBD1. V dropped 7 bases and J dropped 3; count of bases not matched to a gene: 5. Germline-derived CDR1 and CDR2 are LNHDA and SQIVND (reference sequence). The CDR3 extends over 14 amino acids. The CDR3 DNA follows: TGTGCCAGTACCCCAGGGGGCCTCAATCAGCCCCAGCATTTT. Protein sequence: CASTPGGLNQPQHF.

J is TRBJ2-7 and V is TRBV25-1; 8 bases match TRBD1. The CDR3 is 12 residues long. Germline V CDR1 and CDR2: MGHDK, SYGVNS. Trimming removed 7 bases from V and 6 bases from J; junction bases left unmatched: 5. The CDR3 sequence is CASTGQGTEQYF. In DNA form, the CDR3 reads TGTGCCAGCACCGGACAGGGTACCGAGCAGTACTTC.

As DNA, the CDR3 is TGTGCCAGCTTCAAATCCTACAATGAGCAGTTCTTC. Residues: CASFKSYNEQFF. V and J are TRBV18 and TRBJ2-1, with D hard to call. Per the germline V gene, CDR1 is KGHSH and CDR2 is LQKENI. The V and J ends lost 7 bases and 1 base respectively, with 5 bases between them. The CDR3 contains 12 residues.